Listed here are 28 T cell receptor beta chains from one sample, sequenced in a study of blood T cells in healthy people across ages. Primers used in a second PCR of about 7 to 12 cycles were a sample-barcoded 5' primer and a J-beta primer mix. A single record per CDR3 protein comes from TCRdb applying MiXCR to the 5' RACE reads. In the table there are over a million distinct CDR3 sequences, 40% to 55% of which are singletons. Material for sequencing was blood. Every receptor here comes from an older woman in good health.

The rearrangement joins TRBV3-1 to TRBJ2-7; 7 nucleotides match TRBD2. With 7 bases clipped from V and 3 bases from J, the junction kept 12 bases outside the gene matches. Germline lookup yields CDR1 LGHDT and CDR2 YNNKEL (reference sequence). The CDR3 runs to 15 residues. As DNA, the CDR3 is TGTGCCAGCACCCCAATCCCGGGAGGCCGCTACGAGCAGTACTTC. Encoded protein: CASTPIPGGRYEQYF.

This chain links TRBV28 with TRBJ2-3, with D unresolved. The CDR3 runs 14 residues. CDR1 is MDHEN and CDR2 is SYDVKM in the germline V gene. V lost 4 bases to trimming and J lost 1 base, with 9 bases between them. The CDR3 reads CASSWGSRTDTQYF. CDR3 coding DNA: TGTGCCAGCAGTTGGGGAAGTCGCACAGATACGCAGTATTTT.

The chain combines TRBV12-3 or TRBV12-4 with TRBJ2-1, with 10 bases aligning to TRBD2. J lost 8 bases, V lost 3 bases, and 7 bases had no gene match. The CDR3 is made up of 15 amino acids. CDR3 amino acids: CASSLKAGGPHEQFF. CDR3 bases: TGTGCCAGCAGTTTGAAAGCGGGAGGGCCCCATGAGCAGTTCTTC.

The chain carries TRBV4-1 and TRBJ2-1, with D tentatively TRBD2 (5 bases). Germline V gene data show CDR1 as MGHRA and CDR2 as YSYEKL. Trimming cost V 0 bases and J 3 bases, with 12 bases left between them. This CDR3 has 16 residues. The CDR3 spells CASSQDLSGDYNEQFF. CDR3 nucleotide sequence: TGCGCCAGCAGCCAAGATCTCAGCGGAGACTACAATGAGCAGTTCTTC.

The chain carries TRBV28 and TRBJ2-3; D is tentatively TRBD1 or TRBD2 (5 bases each). The CDR3 spans 14 residues. Per germline, CDR1 MDHEN and CDR2 SYDVKM. Trimming stripped 10 bases from V and 6 bases from J, with 20 bases between. As DNA, the CDR3 is TGTGCCACCTCGGGGACGATCGAGTGGGATACGCAGTATTTT. Translation: CATSGTIEWDTQYF.

The CDR3 spells CASRLTAGAGTTDTQYF. CDR3 DNA sequence: TGTGCCAGCAGATTAACCGCCGGGGCGGGAACCACAGATACGCAGTATTTT. The rearrangement links TRBV6-5 to TRBJ2-3; a weak D match, TRBD2 (6 bases). The CDR3 loop spans 17 amino acids. From germline, CDR1 is MNHEY and CDR2 SVGAGI. Trimming stripped 6 bases from V and 2 bases from J, with 21 bases between.

This clonotype has only a few counts. This chain uses TRBV14 with TRBJ2-7, with D perhaps TRBD1 or TRBD2 (5 bases each). The length of the CDR3 is 14 residues. Germline lookup yields CDR1 SGHDN and CDR2 FVKESK. Trimming cost V 4 bases and J 6 bases, with 16 bases left between them. The CDR3 sequence: CASSPYIGDGEQYF. As DNA, the CDR3 is TGTGCCAGCAGCCCCTACATCGGGGACGGCGAGCAGTACTTC.

This chain uses TRBV7-9 with TRBJ1-6, with D maybe TRBD1 (6 bases). Trimming pared 4 bases from V and 4 bases from J, leaving 14 bases between. From germline, CDR1 is SEHNR and CDR2 FQNEAQ (reference sequence). CDR3 length equals 16 residues. The CDR3 region has the DNA TGTGCCAGCAGCTCCCATCGGGACATTTATAATTCACCCCTCCACTTT. Protein: CASSSHRDIYNSPLHF. The whole variable domain, remainder taken from reference TRBV7-9 and TRBJ1-6, is DTGVSQNPRHKITKRGQNVTFRCDPISEHNRLYWYRQTLGQGPEFLTYFQNEAQLEKSRLLSDRFSAERPKGSFSTLEIQRTEQGDSAMYLCASSSHRDIYNSPLHFGNGTRLTVT.

The chain uses TRBV10-3 and TRBJ2-3; D is unresolved. Between the trimmed V and J ends, which lost 6 bases and 2 bases, there was a span of 15 bases. Germline CDR1 is ENHRY and CDR2 is SYGVKD. The length of the CDR3 is 15 residues. CDR3: CAISYTTGLTDTQYF. The DNA of the CDR3 is TGTGCCATCAGCTACACGACGGGTCTCACAGATACGCAGTATTTT.

The chain combines TRBV7-6 with TRBJ2-7; D possibly matches TRBD1 or TRBD2 (6 bases each). Germline CDR1 SGHVS, CDR2 FNYEAQ. V was pared by 5 bases and J by 3 bases, with 17 bases between. The CDR3 consists of 15 residues. This CDR3 is CASSPPGAQIYEQYF. CDR3 coding DNA: TGTGCCAGCAGCCCTCCGGGGGCGCAAATCTACGAGCAGTACTTC.

The rearrangement joins TRBV20-1 to TRBJ2-7, with 7 positions matching TRBD2. The germline V gene encodes CDR1 DFQATT and CDR2 SNEGSKA (reference sequence). The length of the CDR3 is 12 residues. Unmatched junction bases numbered 5, after V lost 2 bases and J lost 7 bases. Written as DNA, the CDR3 is TGCAGTGCTAGAATTAAGCGGGATGAGCAGTACTTC. Its protein product is CSARIKRDEQYF.

This chain uses TRBV11-2 with TRBJ2-7, with D possibly TRBD2 on 6 matching bases. Trimming cost V 8 bases and J 0 bases, with 17 bases left between them. Per germline, CDR1 SGHAT and CDR2 FQNNGV. There are 15 residues in the CDR3. CDR3 nucleotides: TGTGCCAGCGACAGTGGGGACTGGTACTCCTACGAGCAGTACTTC. Its translation is CASDSGDWYSYEQYF. The variable domain in full, completed from reference TRBV11-2 and TRBJ2-7, reads EAGVAQSPRYKIIEKRQSVAFWCNPISGHATLYWYQQILGQGPKLLIQFQNNGVVDDSQLPKDRFSAERLKGVDSTLKIQPAKLEDSAVYLCASDSGDWYSYEQYFGPGTRLTVT.

Concerning this clonotype itself: A junction end diverges from the germline sequence, so it may reflect a read error. The rearrangement links TRBV29-1 to TRBJ1-2, with D hard to call. Germline loops: CDR1 SQVTM, CDR2 ANQGSEA. The CDR3 is 13 amino acids. The CDR3 sequence is CGVEGLGFYGYTF. The CDR3 DNA reads TGCGGCGTTGAAGGGCTCGGGTTCTATGGCTACACCTTC. Full variable domain (rest looked up from reference TRBV29-1 and TRBJ1-2): SAVISQKPSRDICQRGTSLTIQCQVDSQVTMMFWYRQQPGQSLTLIATANQGSEATYESGFVIDKFPISRPNLTFSTLTVSNMSPEDSSIYLCGVEGLGFYGYTFGSGTRLTVV.

V and J are TRBV30 and TRBJ2-5; 9 nucleotides match TRBD1. The J call may be mistaken, given a closer DNA end match to TRBJ2-7. In germline, CDR1 is GTSNPN, CDR2 SVGIG (reference sequence). The CDR3 has 15 residues. The CDR3 coding sequence is TGTGCCTGGAGGGCATTAGGACAGGGGATCAACGAGCAGTACTTC. Translated: CAWRALGQGINEQYF.

The chain is built from TRBV29-1 and TRBJ2-3, with D possibly matching TRBD1 (5 bases). V lost 7 bases and J 5 bases, leaving 25 bases between the germline ends. CDR1 is SQVTM, CDR2 ANQGSEA, per germline. CDR3 size: 16 residues. This CDR3 is CSARIGAGYFIDTQYF. The DNA for the CDR3 is TGCAGCGCACGTATAGGGGCAGGCTATTTTATAGATACGCAGTATTTT.

Concerning this clonotype itself: One base away lies a much larger clone, so this may be a sequencing read error. CDR3 loop: CSVPLAGITDAQYF. The CDR3 region has the DNA TGCAGCGTTCCCCTAGCGGGCATCACAGATGCGCAGTATTTT. The chain employs TRBV29-1 and TRBJ2-3; 8 bases map to TRBD2. The CDR3 has 14 amino acids. Germline CDR1 and CDR2: SQVTM and ANQGSEA.

V gene TRBV20-1 combines with J gene TRBJ1-3; no reliable D call. This CDR3 spans 13 amino acids. The V and J ends lost 5 bases and 3 bases respectively, with 11 bases between them. Germline V gene lookup returns CDR1 DFQATT and CDR2 SNEGSKA (reference sequence). The CDR3 DNA sequence: TGCAGTGCTGGATCGTCGGTTGGAAACACCATATATTTT. This codes for CSAGSSVGNTIYF.

V and J are TRBV5-6 and TRBJ2-5; tentative D call: TRBD2 (6 bases). V was pared by 0 bases and J by 5 bases, with 11 bases between. CDR1 and CDR2 (germline): SGHDT, YYEEEE. This CDR3 region has 14 residues. The CDR3 DNA follows: TGTGCCAGCAGCTTGGTCGGGGGTGCGGAGACCCAGTACTTC. This codes for CASSLVGGAETQYF.

The CDR3 spells CASSSNHREAFF. Here the CDR3 DNA reads TGTGCCAGCAGTTCTAACCACAGGGAGGCTTTCTTT. J is TRBJ1-1 and V is TRBV12-3 or TRBV12-4; tentatively, D is TRBD1 (6 bases). V was pared by 4 bases and J by 11 bases, with 14 bases between. The CDR3 totals 12 residues.

J is TRBJ1-6 and V is TRBV6-2 or TRBV6-3; weak D call: TRBD1 (5 bases). The CDR3 loop spans 15 amino acids. Germline loops: CDR1 MNHEY, CDR2 SVGEGT. V lost 6 bases, J lost 10 bases, and 19 bases lay in between. The CDR3 DNA reads TGTGCCAGCAGGAACGGGGGGTATGGAAGCTCACCCCTCCACTTT. This codes for CASRNGGYGSSPLHF.

There are a few counts of this clonotype. The chain links TRBV9 to TRBJ2-1; D remains ambiguous. Trimming left V 2 bases short and J 0 bases short, with 9 bases between. CDR3 length: 15 amino acids. CDR1 and CDR2 (germline): SGDLS, YYNGEE. CDR3 amino acids: CASSVKSSSYNEQFF. In DNA, the CDR3 is TGTGCCAGCAGCGTTAAGTCCAGCTCCTACAATGAGCAGTTCTTC.

J is TRBJ2-1 and V is TRBV6-4, with D possibly TRBD2 on 6 matching bases. The J call may be in error: the DNA end matches TRBJ2-7 better. In germline, CDR1 is MRHNA, CDR2 SNTAGT. The CDR3 sequence is 15 residues long. The DNA of the CDR3 is TGTGCCAGCAGTGAGTCGGGTAGCGGCTACAATGAGCAGTACTTC. Protein product: CASSESGSGYNEQYF.

The V and J genes are TRBV6-1 and TRBJ1-5; D unclear. CDR3 size: 16 residues. Trimming removed 3 bases from V and 1 base from J, with 13 bases in between. In germline, CDR1 is MNHNS, CDR2 SASEGT. The CDR3 bases are TGTGCCAGCAGTGATCTGGCGGGATTCAGCAATCAGCCCCAGCATTTT. As protein: CASSDLAGFSNQPQHF.

This clonotype occurred a few times. J is TRBJ2-3 and V is TRBV5-6; weak D call: TRBD2 (6 bases). V gave up 5 bases and J gave up 6 bases, with 19 bases separating them. Germline CDR1 and CDR2: SGHDT and YYEEEE. The CDR3 is 15 amino acids. The CDR3 here is CASSRGGTGQDTQYF. As DNA, the CDR3 is TGTGCCAGCAGTCGTGGGGGGACTGGGCAGGATACGCAGTATTTT.

The chain links TRBV20-1 to TRBJ2-7; the match to TRBD2 covers 7 bases. Looked up from germline, CDR1 is DFQATT and CDR2 is SNEGSKA (reference sequence). After removal of 6 bases from V and 4 bases from J, the junction contained 9 bases not matched to a gene. This CDR3 is 13 amino acids long. CDR3 coding DNA: TGCAGTGCCGAGCGGGGAGACTCATACGAGCAGTACTTC. Translated, it gives CSAERGDSYEQYF.

V is TRBV6-6 and J is TRBJ2-1; unclear D gene. Per germline, CDR1 MNHNY and CDR2 SVGAGI (reference sequence). CDR3 size: 14 residues. Trimming stripped 7 bases from V and 5 bases from J, with 15 bases between. CDR3: CASTTWNGDNEQFF. The CDR3 DNA is TGTGCCAGCACTACATGGAATGGGGACAATGAGCAGTTCTTC.

The genes are TRBV18 and TRBJ2-1; TRBD1 aligns across 7 bases. The CDR3 sequence is 17 residues long. Germline-derived CDR1 and CDR2 are KGHSH and LQKENI. Trimming removed 3 bases from V and 2 bases from J; junction bases left unmatched: 10. The CDR3 bases are TGTGCCAGCTCACCCCGACATGGGACAGACCCCTACAATGAGCAGTTCTTC. The encoded protein is CASSPRHGTDPYNEQFF.

The V gene is TRBV27, the J gene TRBJ1-1, with D possibly TRBD1 on 5 matching bases. The V gene's germline CDR1 is MNHEY and CDR2 SMNVEV (reference sequence). Trimming stripped 5 bases from V and 6 bases from J, with 19 bases between. CDR3 size: 15 residues. The CDR3 region is CASSPRQLSISEAFF. The CDR3 DNA sequence: TGTGCCAGCAGTCCCAGACAGTTGAGTATTTCTGAAGCTTTCTTT.